This is a list of T cell receptor beta chains from one sample in a study of blood T cell repertoires in COVID-19. Profiling relied on immunoSEQ multiplex PCR, and the TCRdb table lists in-frame clones only, not all of them. Of over 65,000 clones listed, 90% are singletons. The sample was peripheral blood. The receptors were gathered from a human donor in a cohort sampled during active COVID-19. Both conserved end residues are part of each CDR3. A D gene is named only where the DNA matches it firmly. Clone size is not always given. Where it is, it says once, few, many or a class for expanded clones.

>TRBJ2-7|TRBV5-4|TRBD2|-
CASSPGTSGSRYEQYF
TGTGCCAGCAGTCCCGGGACTAGCGGGAGTCGGTACGAGCAGTACTTC
>TRBJ1-6|TRBV7-2|-|-
CASSLYTTGLYNSPLHF
TGTGCCAGCAGCTTATATACTACAGGGCTCTATAATTCACCCCTCCACTTT
>TRBJ1-2|TRBV3-1/TRBV3-2|-|-
CASSQDSGSGYTF
TGTGCCAGCAGCCAGGATTCAGGTAGTGGCTACACCTTC
>TRBJ2-5|TRBV11-1|TRBD2|-
CASSLEGSGSETQYF
TGTGCCAGCAGCTTAGAAGGTAGCGGGAGTGAGACCCAGTACTTC
>TRBJ2-7|TRBV7-6|TRBD2|-
CASSESGGSEYF
TGTGCCAGCAGCGAAAGCGGGGGGAGCGAGTACTTC
>TRBJ1-1|TRBV30|-|-
CAWSPGTMNTEAFF
TGTGCCTGGAGTCCAGGGACAATGAACACTGAAGCTTTCTTT
>TRBJ2-1|TRBV28|TRBD2|-
CASSSTSGGYNEQFF
TGTGCCAGCAGCTCGACTAGCGGGGGCTACAATGAGCAGTTCTTC
>TRBJ1-5|TRBV7-9|-|-
CASSGGSTALNQPQHF
TGTGCCAGCAGCGGAGGCAGTACAGCTCTCAATCAGCCCCAGCATTTT
>TRBJ2-1|TRBV6-2/TRBV6-3|TRBD2|-
CASSYPPWREGFNEQFF
TGTGCCAGCAGTTACCCCCCCTGGCGGGAGGGATTCAATGAGCAGTTCTTC
>TRBJ2-1|TRBV19|TRBD2|-
CASSRQREDYEQFF
TGTGCCAGTAGTAGACAGCGGGAGGACTATGAGCAGTTCTTC
>TRBJ2-7|TRBV7-2|TRBD1|-
CASSLGHRGGYEQYF
TGTGCCAGCAGCTTAGGCCACAGGGGCGGCTACGAGCAGTACTTC
>TRBJ2-7|TRBV21-1|-|-
CASSLQRGLTTAGYEQYF
TGTGCCAGCAGCCTCCAGAGGGGACTCACTACGGCGGGGTACGAGCAGTACTTC
>TRBJ2-3|TRBV2|-|-
CARGANTDTQYF
TGTGCCAGAGGGGCGAACACAGATACGCAGTATTTT
>TRBJ2-7|TRBV28|-|few
CASSVVGATRYEQYF
TGTGCCAGCAGTGTTGTAGGGGCGACACGGTACGAGCAGTACTTC
>TRBJ2-1|TRBV4-1|-|-
CASSQESPVRGNEQFF
TGCGCCAGCAGCCAAGAATCCCCCGTCAGGGGTAATGAGCAGTTCTTC
>TRBJ2-1|TRBV29-1|TRBD2|-
CSVVLAGRFEQFF
TGCAGCGTTGTCCTAGCGGGGAGGTTCGAGCAGTTCTTC
>TRBJ2-7|TRBV27|TRBD2|-
CASSTSGRAEGEQYF
TGTGCCAGCAGTACTAGCGGGAGGGCCGAGGGCGAGCAGTACTTC
>TRBJ2-3|TRBV30|TRBD1|-
CAWKGGPWSDTQYF
TGTGCCTGGAAAGGGGGCCCCTGGTCGGATACGCAGTATTTT
>TRBJ2-5|TRBV9|-|-
CASSVATGGKETQYF
TGTGCCAGCAGCGTAGCTACTGGGGGGAAGGAGACCCAGTACTTC
>TRBJ2-5|TRBV7-6|TRBD2|once
CASSLGGGQETQYF
TGTGCCAGCAGCTTAGGGGGGGGACAAGAGACCCAGTACTTC
>TRBJ2-7|TRBV6-6|-|-
CASSHPRGGSYEQYF
TGTGCCAGCAGTCACCCCAGGGGAGGGTCCTACGAGCAGTACTTC